This TCR beta chain was documented in a study of shared clonotypes between healthy human individuals (dated by TCRdb to 2020 to 2021). Turning to the overall study: A couple of women and a few men aged 18 to 49 years were included in the cohort. To estimate repertoire size and how much clonotype sharing occurs between individuals, the study deeply sequenced the blood TCR repertoires of 4 to 6 healthy adults. Different laboratories and diverse techniques were used to prepare libraries and sequence TCR repertoires, to increase sequencing depth and limit assay-specific biases. Each donor's leukapheresis produced roughly between roughly 0.9 and 9 billion PBMCs. Overall study outcomes, separate from this receptor: Pairwise subsampling led to the expectation that sequencing depth would affect the degree of clonotype sharing among donors. Only blood was sampled, and tissue TCR repertoires likely differ from those in blood. The genetic and exposure-history diversity represented was limited by the small number of donors.

Worth noting for this clone: Its recognized antigen is unknown. No base quality values were provided; no much bigger clone lies one nucleotide off.

Using the deep immunoSEQ assay, TCR CDR3 regions were amplified from genomic DNA by multiplex PCR. For each cell subset, the extracted genomic DNA was distributed evenly across all wells of several immunoSEQ 96-well plates, and each plate served as one replicate. Each replicate PCR for unsorted PBMC received about 0.3 ug genomic DNA, equal to tens of thousands of T cell genomes. Unsorted PBMC genomic DNA was sequenced across ten immunoSEQ deep assay plates. Purified libraries were quantified with a Qubit 3.0 fluorometer, sized on a Bioanalyzer 2100, and re-quantified with the KAPA Library Quantification kit. A separate single-read 150-cycle Illumina NextSeq 550 flow cell was used to sequence each immunoSEQ 96-well plate. For the original study's pipeline: Because the immunoSEQ output included only junctional sequences and no quality scores, the filtering could not be the same as the filtering used for full-length reads. To assign V/J genes and CDR3, sequences were annotated using PyIR, a Python wrapper for IgBLAST v1.9, with IMGT germline references. Any read was removed if the V/J assignment was weak (E-value above 1e-6), the CDR3 was missing, or the read contained stop codons, out-of-frame junctions, or ambiguous translated residues. V3J clonotypes were defined as sequences sharing an identical inferred V gene, J gene, and CDR3 amino acid sequence. Percentage overlap between repertoires was computed as shared unique clonotypes divided by the size of the smaller repertoire. Richness of each repertoire was evaluated using RTK rarefaction, the Chao1 estimator, and Recon v2.1 estimates of unobserved clonotypes. Sourced from immuneACCESS, this table was stored by TCRdb with only in-frame sequences that have V and J called. A share of the clones is absent; for the studies checked, an unresolved V gene accounts for under half, and the remainder has no known explanation. The DNA was the basis for D and trimming; V, J and clone size are from that table. Within this sample are 450,000 to 500,000 clones, with roughly 80% of them counted one time only. About 12% of the sample goes to the ten largest clones.

Healthy HIV-negative adults with no recently reported acute infections or vaccinations were included as donors. All donors were Caucasian adults living in Nashville, Tennessee, USA. In the unsorted samples, around 81 million PBMCs were counted, and genomic DNA was extracted using the QIAamp DNA Blood Mini kit. Blood was collected by leukapheresis, and PBMCs were isolated by Ficoll-Histopaque density gradient centrifugation and then cryopreserved in liquid nitrogen vapor phase. Sequences were obtained from PBMCs. The TCR was taken from a woman between 35 and 50 years old in good health. Some clones in this sample may be carry-over from other donors' samples.

The DNA is TGTGCCATCGGGACAGGGAGCTCCTACAATGAGCAGTTCTTC. It is translated as CAIGTGSSYNEQFF. In this chain, TRBV2 is recombined with TRBJ2-1; 9 bases in the junction line up with TRBD1. The CDR3 covers 14 residues, taking in both the cysteine and the phenylalanine. Here the CDR3 DNA is all that survives: 42 bases in frame from base 1. CDR1 is given as SNHLY and CDR2 as FYNNEI, both from the germline V gene. V lost 10 bases and J lost 0 bases, and the count of bases not matched to a germline gene is 4.